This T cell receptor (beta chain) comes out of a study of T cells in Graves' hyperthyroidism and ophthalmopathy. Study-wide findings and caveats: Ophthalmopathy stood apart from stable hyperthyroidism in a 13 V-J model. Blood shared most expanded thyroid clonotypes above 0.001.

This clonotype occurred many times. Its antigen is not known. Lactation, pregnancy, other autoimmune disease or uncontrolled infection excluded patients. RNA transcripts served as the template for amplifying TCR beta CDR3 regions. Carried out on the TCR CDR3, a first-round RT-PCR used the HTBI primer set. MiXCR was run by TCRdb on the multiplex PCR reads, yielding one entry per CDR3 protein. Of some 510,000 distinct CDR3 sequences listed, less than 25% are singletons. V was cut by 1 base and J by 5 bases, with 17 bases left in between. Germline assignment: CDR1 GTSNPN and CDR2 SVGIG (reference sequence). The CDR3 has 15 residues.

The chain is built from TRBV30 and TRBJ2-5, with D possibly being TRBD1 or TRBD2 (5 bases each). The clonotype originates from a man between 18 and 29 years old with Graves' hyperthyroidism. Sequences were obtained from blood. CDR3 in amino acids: CAWSAGIGGGETQYF. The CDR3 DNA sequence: TGTGCCTGGAGTGCCGGGATAGGTGGGGGTGAGACCCAGTACTTC.